These T cell receptor beta chains were read from a single sample in a study of CD8 T cells in ankylosing spondylitis. MiXCR, applied by TCRdb to the 5' RACE reads, yields one record per CDR3 protein. The sample lists 250,000 to 350,000 distinct CDR3 sequences; around 20% were seen once. Material for sequencing was blood, either unsorted or a sorted T cell fraction (not recorded which). The source of these receptors is a male donor with ankylosing spondylitis or in good health (not recorded which). Each CDR3 is given with its conserved first and last residue. Each record gives: clone size, V gene, J gene, D gene, CDR3 protein, CDR3 DNA. D genes are given only for firm matches. Clone size is given for some rows only: seen once, a few or many times, or a class if the clone is expanded.

>NA|TRBV5-1|TRBJ2-1|TRBD1
CASSFYRDRGNEQFF
TGCGCCAGCAGCTTTTACCGGGACAGGGGCAATGAGCAGTTCTTC
>once|TRBV5-1|TRBJ2-3|NA
CASSLATGLTDTQYF
TGCGCCAGCAGCTTGGCTACGGGGCTCACAGATACGCAGTATTTT
>NA|TRBV12-3/TRBV12-4|TRBJ2-2|TRBD2
CASSPPGLANTGELFF
TGTGCCAGCAGTCCACCGGGACTAGCCAACACCGGGGAGCTGTTTTTT
>many|TRBV7-3|TRBJ2-3|NA
CASSPTDWDTQYF
TGTGCCAGCAGCCCGACGGACTGGGATACGCAGTATTTT
>many|TRBV9|TRBJ1-3|NA
CASSVLGDSGNTIYF
TGTGCCAGCAGCGTACTTGGGGACTCTGGAAACACCATATATTTT
>few|TRBV18|TRBJ2-5|NA
CASSKTSNQETQYF
TGTGCCAGCTCAAAAACTAGTAACCAAGAGACCCAGTACTTC
>NA|TRBV5-1|TRBJ1-1|NA
CASSFRQERNTEAFF
TGCGCCAGCAGCTTTCGACAGGAGAGGAACACTGAAGCTTTCTTT
>few|TRBV25-1|TRBJ1-6|NA
CASSDPGRQNSPLHF
TGTGCCAGCAGTGATCCCGGGCGACAAAATTCACCCCTCCACTTT
>NA|TRBV19|TRBJ1-1|NA
CASSAGWNTEAFF
TGTGCCAGTAGTGCCGGGTGGAACACTGAAGCTTTCTTT
>NA|TRBV6-6|TRBJ1-5|NA
CASRGNSNQPQHF
TGTGCCAGCCGGGGGAACAGCAATCAGCCCCAGCATTTT
>NA|TRBV20-1|TRBJ2-5|NA
CSARGQGGAETQYF
TGCAGTGCTAGAGGGCAGGGAGGAGCAGAGACCCAGTACTTC
>NA|TRBV25-1|TRBJ1-4|NA
CASSEWVGSADEKLFF
TGTGCCAGCAGTGAATGGGTTGGGTCAGCGGATGAAAAACTGTTTTTT
>few|TRBV5-1|TRBJ2-1|TRBD2
CASSLVASGYNEQFF
TGCGCCAGCAGCTTGGTGGCTAGCGGTTACAATGAGCAGTTCTTC
>few|TRBV5-1|TRBJ2-3|NA
CASSYETDTQYF
TGCGCCAGCAGTTATGAGACGGATACGCAGTATTTT
>many|TRBV29-1|TRBJ2-2|NA
CSVDLGGRTSGELFF
TGCAGCGTTGACCTGGGAGGTAGAACTTCCGGGGAGCTGTTTTTT
>few|TRBV20-1|TRBJ2-1|NA
CSGGGPGVSTLNEQFF
TGCAGTGGGGGGGGGCCTGGGGTCTCCACTCTCAATGAGCAGTTCTTC
>few|TRBV15|TRBJ2-3|NA
CATSTKMSDTQYF
TGTGCCACCAGCACTAAGATGAGTGATACGCAGTATTTT
>few|TRBV20-1|TRBJ2-1|NA
CSAFKNEQFF
TGCAGTGCTTTCAAAAATGAGCAGTTCTTC
>few|TRBV5-1|TRBJ2-6|TRBD1
CASIQGEDSGANVLTF
TGCGCCAGCATACAGGGGGAAGACTCTGGGGCCAACGTCCTGACTTTC
>NA|TRBV20-1|TRBJ2-1|TRBD2
CSARAGGGGSEQFF
TGCAGTGCTAGAGCCGGAGGCGGGGGGAGTGAGCAGTTCTTC
>many|TRBV10-3|TRBJ2-2|NA
CAISGSGELFF
TGTGCCATCAGTGGGTCCGGGGAGCTGTTTTTT
>many|TRBV6-4|TRBJ2-3|NA
CASSDSRVSTQYF
TGTGCCAGCAGTGACTCGCGCGTATCGACGCAGTATTTT
>NA|TRBV5-1|TRBJ1-4|NA
CASSLAPATNEKLFF
TGCGCCAGCAGCTTGGCTCCGGCAACTAATGAAAAACTGTTTTTT
>NA|TRBV4-2|TRBJ2-1|NA
CASSQTPTNEQFF
TGTGCCAGCAGCCAAACACCTACCAATGAGCAGTTCTTC
>few|TRBV15|TRBJ1-3|TRBD1
CATSIRQGDTIYF
TGTGCCACCAGCATAAGACAGGGAGACACCATATATTTT
>few|TRBV11-2|TRBJ2-2|TRBD2
CASSLGSPWGSGMANTGELFF
TGTGCCAGCAGCTTAGGTTCGCCCTGGGGTAGCGGGATGGCGAACACCGGGGAGCTGTTTTTT
>few|TRBV5-1|TRBJ1-3|NA
CASSFPGHPGGNTIYF
TGCGCCAGCAGCTTTCCAGGACATCCTGGGGGAAACACCATATATTTT
>NA|TRBV12-3/TRBV12-4|TRBJ2-1|NA
CASSSQRDEQFF
TGTGCCAGCAGTTCTCAAAGGGATGAGCAGTTCTTC
>few|TRBV5-1|TRBJ2-2|NA
CASSLAFQNTGELFF
TGCGCCAGCAGCTTGGCCTTTCAGAACACCGGGGAGCTGTTTTTT
>NA|TRBV4-1|TRBJ1-5|TRBD1
CASSQADRNGNQPQHF
TGCGCCAGCAGCCAAGCGGACAGGAACGGCAATCAGCCCCAGCATTTT
>many|TRBV6-5|TRBJ1-1|NA
CASSYSRRSYEAFF
TGTGCCAGCAGTTACTCCCGGAGGTCCTACGAAGCTTTCTTT
>NA|TRBV7-6|TRBJ2-1|NA
CASSSTVKGNEQFF
TGTGCCAGCAGCTCGACGGTTAAGGGCAATGAGCAGTTCTTC
>NA|TRBV20-1|TRBJ2-5|NA
CSAPSGQETQYF
TGCAGTGCTCCCTCAGGGCAAGAGACCCAGTACTTC
>NA|TRBV12-3/TRBV12-4|TRBJ1-5|NA
CASSHQMSDSSNQPQHF
TGTGCCAGCAGCCACCAAATGTCGGACAGTTCCAATCAGCCCCAGCATTTT
>NA|TRBV28|TRBJ2-1|TRBD1
CASSLSGQEFF
TGTGCCAGCAGTTTGAGTGGACAGGAGTTCTTC
>few|TRBV10-3|TRBJ2-1|NA
CAISRTNEQFF
TGTGCCATCTCGCGAACCAATGAGCAGTTCTTC
>few|TRBV7-3|TRBJ2-2|TRBD1
CASSWTGGANTGELFF
TGTGCCAGCAGCTGGACAGGGGGAGCGAACACCGGGGAGCTGTTTTTT